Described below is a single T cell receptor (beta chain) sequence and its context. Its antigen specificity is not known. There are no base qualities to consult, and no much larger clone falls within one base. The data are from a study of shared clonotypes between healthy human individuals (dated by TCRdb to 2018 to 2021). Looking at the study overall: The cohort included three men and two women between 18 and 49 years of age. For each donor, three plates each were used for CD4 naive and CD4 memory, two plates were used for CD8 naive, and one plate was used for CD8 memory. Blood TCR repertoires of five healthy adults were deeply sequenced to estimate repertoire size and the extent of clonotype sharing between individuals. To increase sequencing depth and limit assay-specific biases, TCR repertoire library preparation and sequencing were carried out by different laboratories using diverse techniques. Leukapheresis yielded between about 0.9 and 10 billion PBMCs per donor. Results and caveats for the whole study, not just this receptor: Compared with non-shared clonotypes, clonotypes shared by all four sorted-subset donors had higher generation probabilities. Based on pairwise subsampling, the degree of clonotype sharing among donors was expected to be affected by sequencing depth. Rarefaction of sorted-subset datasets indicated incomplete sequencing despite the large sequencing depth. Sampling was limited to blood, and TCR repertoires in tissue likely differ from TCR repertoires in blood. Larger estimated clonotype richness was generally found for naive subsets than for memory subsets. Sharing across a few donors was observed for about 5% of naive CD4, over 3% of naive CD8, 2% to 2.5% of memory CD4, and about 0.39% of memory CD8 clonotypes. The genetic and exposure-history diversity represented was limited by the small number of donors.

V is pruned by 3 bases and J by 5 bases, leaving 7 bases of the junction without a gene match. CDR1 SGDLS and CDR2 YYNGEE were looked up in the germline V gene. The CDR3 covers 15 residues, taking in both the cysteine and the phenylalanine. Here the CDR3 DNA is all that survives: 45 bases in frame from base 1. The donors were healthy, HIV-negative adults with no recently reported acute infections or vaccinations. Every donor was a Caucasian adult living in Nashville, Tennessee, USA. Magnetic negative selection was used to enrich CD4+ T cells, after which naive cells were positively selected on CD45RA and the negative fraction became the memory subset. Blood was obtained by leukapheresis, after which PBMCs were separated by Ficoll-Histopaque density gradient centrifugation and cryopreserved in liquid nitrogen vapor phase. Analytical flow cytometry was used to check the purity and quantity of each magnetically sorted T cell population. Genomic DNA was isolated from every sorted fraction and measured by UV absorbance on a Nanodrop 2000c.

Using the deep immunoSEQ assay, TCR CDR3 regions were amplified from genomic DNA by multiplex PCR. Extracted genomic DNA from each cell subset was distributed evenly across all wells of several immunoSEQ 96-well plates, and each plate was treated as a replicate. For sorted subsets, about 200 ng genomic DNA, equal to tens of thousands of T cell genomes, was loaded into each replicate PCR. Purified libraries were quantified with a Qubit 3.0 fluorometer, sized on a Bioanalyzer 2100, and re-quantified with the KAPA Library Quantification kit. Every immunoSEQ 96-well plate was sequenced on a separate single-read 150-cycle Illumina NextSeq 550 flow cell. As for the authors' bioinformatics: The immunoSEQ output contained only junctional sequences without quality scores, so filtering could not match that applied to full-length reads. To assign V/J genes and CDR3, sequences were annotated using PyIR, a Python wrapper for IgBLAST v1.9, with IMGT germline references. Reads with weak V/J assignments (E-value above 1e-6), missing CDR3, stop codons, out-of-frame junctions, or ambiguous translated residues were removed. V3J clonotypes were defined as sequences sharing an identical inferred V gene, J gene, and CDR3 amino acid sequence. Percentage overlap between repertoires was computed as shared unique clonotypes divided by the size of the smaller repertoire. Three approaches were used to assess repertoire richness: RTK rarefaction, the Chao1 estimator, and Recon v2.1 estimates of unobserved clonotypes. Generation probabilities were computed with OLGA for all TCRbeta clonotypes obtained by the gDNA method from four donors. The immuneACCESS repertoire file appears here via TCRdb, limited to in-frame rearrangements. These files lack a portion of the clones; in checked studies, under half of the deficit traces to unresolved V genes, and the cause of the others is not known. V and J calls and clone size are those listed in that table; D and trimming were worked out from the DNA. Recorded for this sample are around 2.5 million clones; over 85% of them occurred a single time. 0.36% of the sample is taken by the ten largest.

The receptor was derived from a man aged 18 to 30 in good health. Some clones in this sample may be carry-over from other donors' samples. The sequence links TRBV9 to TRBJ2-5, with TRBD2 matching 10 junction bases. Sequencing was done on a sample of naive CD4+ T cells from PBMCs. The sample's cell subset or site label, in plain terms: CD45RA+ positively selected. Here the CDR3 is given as CASSGLAGVAETQYF. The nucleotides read TGTGCCAGCAGCGGGCTAGCGGGAGTCGCTGAGACCCAGTACTTC.